This T cell receptor (beta chain) was retrieved from a study of blood T cells in healthy people across ages. Study outcomes and limitations: With age, beta diversity per million T cells declined roughly linearly, significantly by approximately 41.

Isolating PBMCs gave at least 6.5 million of these cells per sample. Per sample, extraction of total RNA gave at least 6 micrograms in every case. Combining a sample-barcoded 5' primer with a J-beta primer mix, a second PCR ran for about 7 to 11 cycles. With 12 random nucleotides, a template-switch adaptor tagged each individual cDNA molecule. From the 5' RACE reads, TCRdb called clonotypes with MiXCR, one entry per CDR3 protein. Of about 1.8 million distinct CDR3 sequences listed, approximately 50% are singletons. In regard to this clonotype: The antigen is not known.

This TCR derives from a middle-aged woman in good health. Specimen: blood.

Here the CDR3 DNA reads TGTGCCAGCAGTGGACAGGGTCGTTACTCACCCCTCCACTTT. Amino acid sequence: CASSGQGRYSPLHF. The chain couples TRBV12-3 or TRBV12-4 to TRBJ1-6; 8 nucleotides agree with TRBD1. Unmatched junction bases numbered 7, after V lost 5 bases and J lost 10 bases. The CDR3 has 14 residues.